The following is a TCR beta chain sequence with its context. The data derive from a study of blood T cell repertoires in COVID-19. About the study: Sites in the United States, Italy and Spain provided acute and convalescent COVID-19 samples. From T cells, B-cell-depleted T cells, or PBMCs came the material, which was cDNA or gDNA.

The V gene's germline CDR1 is SQVTM and CDR2 ANQGSEA. This CDR3 is built from 12 residues. V was trimmed by 6 bases and J by 2 bases, leaving 10 bases between them. Measured with immunoSEQ multiplex PCR; TCRdb has only the in-frame clones, and not every one. The table lists roughly 190,000 clones, about 88% of them singletons, with roughly 6.2% in the top ten. Sequencing was performed on peripheral blood. The clonotype comes from a middle-aged woman who had recovered from COVID-19. The chain is built from TRBV29-1 and TRBJ1-2; possible D gene TRBD1, 6 bases. Written as DNA, the CDR3 is TGCAGCGTGACCGGACAGAACTATGGCTACACCTTC. Translation: CSVTGQNYGYTF.